This passage covers 11 T cell receptor beta chains from one sample sequenced in a study of blood T cell repertoires in COVID-19. Sequencing used immunoSEQ multiplex PCR; TCRdb keeps in-frame clones, though not all of them. The sample shows about 250,000 clones, roughly 90% of them seen only once. Sequenced input: PBMCs or T cells enriched from blood (not recorded which). The receptors were gathered from a young woman with acute COVID-19.

This clone was detected once. The rearrangement uses TRBV19 and TRBJ2-7, with 8 positions matching TRBD1. Germline V gives CDR1 LNHDA, CDR2 SQIVND (reference sequence). The CDR3 is made up of 14 amino acids. After removal of 6 bases from V and 3 bases from J, the junction contained 7 bases not matched to a gene. The CDR3 coding sequence is TGTGCCAGTAGCACCGGGACAGGTCTCTACGAGCAGTACTTC. Translation: CASSTGTGLYEQYF.

The chain employs TRBV19 and TRBJ1-1; D is possibly TRBD1 (6 bases). V was trimmed by 5 bases and J by 1 base, leaving 14 bases between them. Germline CDR1 LNHDA, CDR2 SQIVND (reference sequence). The CDR3 length is 15 residues. CDR3 sequence: CASSAYRASNTEAFF. Here the CDR3 DNA reads TGTGCCAGTAGTGCATACAGGGCGTCGAACACTGAAGCTTTCTTT. Variable domain in full (rest from reference TRBV19 and TRBJ1-1): DGGITQSPKYLFRKEGQNVTLSCEQNLNHDAMYWYRQDPGQGLRLIYYSQIVNDFQKGDIAEGYSVSREKKESFPLTVTSAQKNPTAFYLCASSAYRASNTEAFFGQGTRLTVV.

CDR3 region: CASSYSRTGQPQHF. The CDR3 bases are TGTGCCAGCAGTTACTCGAGGACAGGCCAGCCCCAGCATTTT. The chain links TRBV6-5 to TRBJ1-5; TRBD1 aligns across 7 bases. Losses at the gene ends were 0 bases for V and 7 bases for J; bases not matched to a gene: 3. From germline, CDR1 is MNHEY and CDR2 SVGAGI. CDR3 length: 14 amino acids.

Here the CDR3 reads CASSKEEEGPYEQYF. The CDR3 nucleotides read TGTGCCAGCAGCAAAGAGGAAGAGGGTCCCTACGAGCAGTACTTC. V and J are TRBV21-1 and TRBJ2-7; the DNA was not compared with TRBD2, the D call given in the table. TRBV21-1 is a pseudogene locus. The CDR3 spans 15 residues.

The chain links TRBV11-2 to TRBJ1-1, with D possibly matching TRBD1 (5 bases). The V and J ends lost 3 bases and 1 base respectively, with 18 bases between them. The CDR3 contains 17 residues. Germline V gene lookup returns CDR1 SGHAT and CDR2 FQNNGV. The CDR3 loop is CASSFSAVGLGNTEAFF. CDR3 nucleotide sequence: TGTGCCAGCAGCTTCTCTGCTGTGGGGCTGGGGAACACTGAAGCTTTCTTT.

The gene calls are TRBV24-1 and TRBJ2-1; TRBD2 is a possible D gene (6 bases). The V end lost 4 bases, the J end lost 4 bases, and 10 bases lay between the germline ends. The germline V gene has CDR1 KGHDR and CDR2 SFDVKD. This CDR3 comprises 14 residues. CDR3 amino acids: CATSESGVYNEQFF. CDR3 sequence (DNA): TGTGCCACCAGTGAGTCGGGAGTATACAATGAGCAGTTCTTC.

The chain employs TRBV5-8 and TRBJ1-4, with D possibly matching TRBD1 (6 bases). The CDR3 sequence is 12 residues long. V gave up 8 bases and J gave up 7 bases, with 12 bases separating them. Germline V gene sequence: CDR1 SGHTS, CDR2 YDEGEE. The chain's CDR3 is CASGQRTEKLFF. CDR3 in DNA: TGTGCCAGTGGACAGCGCACTGAAAAACTGTTTTTT.

The gene calls are TRBV28 and TRBJ2-5; 7 bases are shared with TRBD2. V lost 2 bases and J lost 1; bases outside the gene matches: 4. This CDR3 spans 15 amino acids. In germline, CDR1 is MDHEN, CDR2 SYDVKM. The CDR3, as DNA: TGTGCCAGCAGTTTACTAGCGGTAGTCCAAGAGACCCAGTACTTC. It encodes CASSLLAVVQETQYF.

The rearrangement uses TRBV19 and TRBJ1-1, with 7 nucleotides matching TRBD1. The CDR3 loop spans 13 amino acids. CDR1 and CDR2 from the germline V gene are LNHDA and SQIVND (reference sequence). Trimming took 9 bases from V and 11 from J; bases not matched to a gene: 15. CDR3 sequence (DNA): TGTGCCAGCCGACGGACCAGACAGGGAGAGGCTTTCTTT. Its protein is CASRRTRQGEAFF.

The rearrangement links TRBV2 to TRBJ2-1, with D unresolved. Per germline, CDR1 SNHLY and CDR2 FYNNEI. CDR3 size: 14 residues. V gave up 0 bases and J gave up 6 bases, with 9 bases separating them. The CDR3 reads CASSEAVTVNEQFF. CDR3 nucleotide sequence: TGTGCCAGCAGTGAAGCGGTTACGGTCAATGAGCAGTTCTTC. The variable domain in full, with the rest retrieved from reference TRBV2 and TRBJ2-1, is EPEVTQTPSHQVTQMGQEVILRCVPISNHLYFYWYRQILGQKVEFLVSFYNNEISEKSEIFDDQFSVERPDGSNFTLKIRSTKLEDSAMYFCASSEAVTVNEQFFGPGTRLTVL.

This sequence joins TRBV5-1 and TRBJ1-1; D not certain. The ends were cut back, 3 bases at V and 1 base at J, with 7 bases in the middle. This CDR3 is built from 13 residues. Germline V lookup: CDR1 SGHRS, CDR2 YFSETQ. The CDR3 loop is CASSYRQNTEAFF. CDR3 DNA sequence: TGCGCCAGCAGCTACCGACAGAACACTGAAGCTTTCTTT.